The 11 T cell receptor beta chains reported below all come from one sample, sequenced in a study of control samples from healthy donors and cancer patients (dated by TCRdb to 2020 to 2021). Library method: the immunoSEQ multiplex PCR assay. As stored in TCRdb, this immuneACCESS dataset retains in-frame rearrangements with V and J assigned. A fraction of the clones does not appear; measured against another copy, unresolved V genes explain less than half of the discrepancy, and the remainder lacks a known reason. This sample lists about 89,000 clones; approximately 89% were detected once. The top ten hold more than 20% of the sample. Source material: blood. These receptors all come from a young man in good health.

This clone is a singleton in its sample. The J gene is TRBJ1-2, the V gene TRBV27; D perhaps matches TRBD1 (5 bases). Germline CDR1 MNHEY, CDR2 SMNVEV (reference sequence). The CDR3 spans 14 residues. V lost 4 bases to trimming and J lost 8 bases, with 17 bases between them. The CDR3 coding sequence is TGTGCCAGCAGTTCCGGGACCAGCTATGGGGGCTACACCTTC. Protein product: CASSSGTSYGGYTF.

This chain connects TRBV10-3 to TRBJ2-2, with 11 bases that match TRBD2. Germline V gene data show CDR1 as ENHRY and CDR2 as SYGVKD. The CDR3 loop spans 16 amino acids. Unmatched junction bases numbered 5, after V lost 4 bases and J lost 4 bases. CDR3 DNA sequence: TGTGCCATCAGTGTCTCTAGCGGGGGGCTCACCGGGGAGCTGTTTTTT. Its translation: CAISVSSGGLTGELFF.

The rearrangement joins TRBV24-1 to TRBJ1-5, with 9 bases aligning to TRBD1. Trimming removed 4 bases from V and 4 bases from J; junction bases left unmatched: 7. The CDR3 loop spans 16 amino acids. Germline values: CDR1 KGHDR, CDR2 SFDVKD. The CDR3 DNA follows: TGTGCCACCAGTGACAACAGGGGGCGGGGGAATCAGCCCCAGCATTTT. This codes for CATSDNRGRGNQPQHF.

This chain uses TRBV14 with TRBJ2-7; tentatively, D is TRBD1 (6 bases). This CDR3 comprises 13 residues. V was trimmed by 6 bases and J by 5 bases, leaving 14 bases between them. From germline, CDR1 is SGHDN and CDR2 FVKESK. CDR3 in amino acids: CASRQTGLDEQYF. The CDR3 bases are TGTGCCAGCAGGCAAACAGGGCTCGACGAGCAGTACTTC.

The chain couples TRBV6-1 to TRBJ1-5, with 8 bases matching TRBD1. Trimming cost V 3 bases and J 7 bases; bases outside gene matches: 8. This CDR3 region has 15 residues. Germline CDR1 and CDR2: MNHNS and SASEGT. CDR3: CASSETGQGGQPQHF. CDR3 coding DNA: TGTGCCAGCAGTGAGACAGGACAGGGCGGCCAGCCCCAGCATTTT.

The chain employs TRBV5-1 and TRBJ1-4; no definite D call. Germline V lookup: CDR1 SGHRS, CDR2 YFSETQ. V was shortened by 0 bases and J by 4 bases, with 4 bases between the two germline ends. The CDR3 sequence is 13 residues long. The chain's CDR3 is CASSLAFNEKLFF. The CDR3 region has the DNA TGCGCCAGCAGCTTGGCCTTTAATGAAAAACTGTTTTTT.

This clone was observed a single time. The chain recombines TRBV24-1 with TRBJ2-5; D may be TRBD1 (5 bases). V was pared by 5 bases and J by 4 bases, with 13 bases between. CDR1 and CDR2 (germline): KGHDR, SFDVKD. There are 14 residues in the CDR3. CDR3 region: CATSAAKGLETQYF. CDR3 in DNA: TGTGCCACCAGTGCCGCCAAGGGGCTAGAGACCCAGTACTTC.

This clone was observed once. The chain joins TRBV2 to TRBJ2-3, with 13 bases matching TRBD2. CDR1 SNHLY and CDR2 FYNNEI come from the germline V gene. J was trimmed by 3 bases and V by 1 base; bases with no gene match: 4. This CDR3 comprises 17 residues. Here the CDR3 reads CASSEGTSGGPTDTQYF. CDR3 sequence (DNA): TGTGCCAGCAGTGAAGGGACTAGCGGGGGCCCTACAGATACGCAGTATTTT. Filled out from reference TRBV2 and TRBJ2-3, the complete variable domain reads EPEVTQTPSHQVTQMGQEVILRCVPISNHLYFYWYRQILGQKVEFLVSFYNNEISEKSEIFDDQFSVERPDGSNFTLKIRSTKLEDSAMYFCASSEGTSGGPTDTQYFGPGTRLTVL.

This clone was observed a single time. The rearrangement uses TRBV5-5 and TRBJ2-7, with a possible D match to TRBD1 (7 bases). The CDR3 covers 15 residues. CDR1 and CDR2 from the germline V gene are SGHKS and YYEKEE (reference sequence). V lost 1 base, J lost 4 bases, and 15 bases lay in between. CDR3 bases: TGTGCCAGCAGCTTGTCAGGGGGGACGGCGTACGAGCAGTACTTC. Translation: CASSLSGGTAYEQYF.

The chain links TRBV5-1 to TRBJ2-5; D is perhaps TRBD1 (6 bases). Germline V gene data show CDR1 as SGHRS and CDR2 as YFSETQ. V lost 4 bases and J 9 bases, leaving 16 bases between the germline ends. The CDR3 is 13 amino acids. CDR3 loop: CASSRTGLEAQYF. CDR3 coding DNA: TGCGCCAGCAGCAGAACAGGGTTGGAAGCCCAGTACTTC.

About this clone itself: Compared with germline, one end of the junction differs, possibly owing to a read error. The CDR3 loop is CASRLGRGYNSPLHF. CDR3 coding DNA: TGCGCCAGCAGGTTGGGGCGTGGGTATAATTCACCCCTCCACTTT. The rearrangement links TRBV5-1 to TRBJ1-6; D perhaps matches TRBD1 (5 bases). Per germline, CDR1 SGHRS and CDR2 YFSETQ. The CDR3 consists of 15 residues.